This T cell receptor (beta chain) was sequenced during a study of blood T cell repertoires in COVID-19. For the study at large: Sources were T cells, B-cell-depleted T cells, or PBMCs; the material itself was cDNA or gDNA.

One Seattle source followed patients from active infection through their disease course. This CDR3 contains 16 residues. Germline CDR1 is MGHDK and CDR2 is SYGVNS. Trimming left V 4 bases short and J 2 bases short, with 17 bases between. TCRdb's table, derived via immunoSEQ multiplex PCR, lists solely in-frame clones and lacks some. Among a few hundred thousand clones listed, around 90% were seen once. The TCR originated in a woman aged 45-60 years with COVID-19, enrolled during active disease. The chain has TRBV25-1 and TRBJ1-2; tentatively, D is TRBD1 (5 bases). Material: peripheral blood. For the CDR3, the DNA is TGTGCCAGCAGTGGACCCTACCGGACAAAGAACTATGGCTACACCTTC. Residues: CASSGPYRTKNYGYTF.